This passage covers 27 T cell receptor beta chains from one sample sequenced in a study of cytomegalovirus exposure and HLA in healthy donors (dated by TCRdb to about 2017). Library method: the immunoSEQ multiplex PCR assay. Held by TCRdb, this immuneACCESS table contains in-frame sequences only and omits some clones. Under half of the omission traces to an unresolved V gene where checked; the cause of the rest is unknown. The sample has roughly 70,000 clones on record, approximately 97% of them singletons. Around 1.6% of the sample belongs to the ten largest clones. The sequencing sample was made of PBMCs. The receptors here all came from a woman under 30 in good health and CMV-seropositive.

The chain joins TRBV7-2 to TRBJ2-5; 11 nucleotides line up with TRBD2. From germline, CDR1 is SGHTA and CDR2 FQGNSA. The CDR3 totals 17 residues. The ends lost 5 bases at V and 4 bases at J; junction bases unmatched: 12. CDR3 DNA: TGTGCCAGCAGCCGTCCCGCACTAGCGGGAGTCGGAGAGACCCAGTACTTC. Translating it yields CASSRPALAGVGETQYF.

J is TRBJ2-3 and V is TRBV28, with 8 bases matching TRBD1. The germline V gene encodes CDR1 MDHEN and CDR2 SYDVKM. V shed 6 bases, J shed 3 bases, and the junction held 8 bases outside the gene matches. The CDR3 length is 15 residues. CDR3 sequence (DNA): TGTGCCAGCAGCGACAGGGGAAGAGGTACAGATACGCAGTATTTT. Amino acid sequence: CASSDRGRGTDTQYF.

This sequence joins TRBV7-6 and TRBJ1-3; D gene unclear. The CDR3 totals 16 residues. V was cut by 5 bases and J by 0 bases, with 14 bases left in between. CDR1 SGHVS and CDR2 FNYEAQ come from the germline V gene. DNA of the CDR3: TGTGCCAGCAGCCCTAACAGTCTTCGCTCTGGAAACACCATATATTTT. Translation: CASSPNSLRSGNTIYF.

The chain joins TRBV29-1 to TRBJ2-5, with 10 bases matching TRBD2. Germline CDR1 reads SQVTM; CDR2 reads ANQGSEA. The CDR3 consists of 14 residues. J was trimmed by 7 bases and V by 4 bases; bases with no gene match: 9. DNA of the CDR3: TGCAGCGTTGTGTCTAGCGGGAGAAGCGCGACCCAGTACTTC. The encoded protein is CSVVSSGRSATQYF.

The chain carries TRBV28 and TRBJ2-1; TRBD2 aligns across 13 bases. This CDR3 region has 17 residues. With V trimmed by 5 bases and J by 2 bases, 6 bases remained unmatched. Germline CDR1 MDHEN, CDR2 SYDVKM. This CDR3 reads CASSPPGLAGPYNEQFF. The DNA for the CDR3 is TGTGCCAGCAGTCCGCCGGGACTAGCGGGACCCTACAATGAGCAGTTCTTC.

This clone was recorded only once. V is TRBV6-5 and J is TRBJ2-3; D possibly corresponds to TRBD1 (6 bases). The CDR3 has 15 amino acids. V gave up 5 bases and J gave up 0 bases, with 12 bases separating them. The germline gives CDR1 MNHEY, CDR2 SVGAGI. The chain's CDR3 is CASSPRTASTDTQYF. In DNA form, the CDR3 reads TGTGCCAGCAGTCCTCGGACAGCTAGCACAGATACGCAGTATTTT.

The chain joins TRBV28 to TRBJ2-1; D is unclear. CDR3 size: 12 residues. V was cut by 3 bases and J by 8 bases, with 8 bases left in between. Germline lookup yields CDR1 MDHEN and CDR2 SYDVKM. CDR3 loop: CASSFGFYEQFF. CDR3 DNA: TGTGCCAGCAGTTTCGGTTTCTATGAGCAGTTCTTC.

There are a few counts of this clone. The CDR3 here is CAWSPFGGYGYTF. The CDR3 DNA reads TGTGCCTGGAGCCCATTCGGGGGGTATGGCTACACCTTC. The chain joins TRBV30 to TRBJ1-2; D is perhaps TRBD1 (5 bases). The CDR3 totals 13 residues. Germline values: CDR1 GTSNPN, CDR2 SVGIG (reference sequence). V lost 3 bases and J lost 5, with 13 bases in between.

The V and J genes are TRBV25-1 and TRBJ2-3; the D gene is possibly TRBD1 (6 bases). Trimming removed 4 bases from V and 4 bases from J, with 24 bases in between. CDR1 is MGHDK and CDR2 is SYGVNS in the germline V gene. This CDR3 is 18 amino acids long. CDR3 residues: CASSGNLPGTRGADTQYF. CDR3 DNA sequence: TGTGCCAGCAGTGGGAACTTGCCCGGGACACGAGGGGCAGATACGCAGTATTTT.

The chain joins TRBV5-6 to TRBJ2-7, with TRBD1 matching over 7 bases. The CDR3 length is 12 residues. CDR1 is SGHDT and CDR2 is YYEEEE in the germline V gene. V was pared by 4 bases and J by 4 bases, with 2 bases of the junction left unmatched. In DNA form, the CDR3 reads TGTGCCAGCAGCCAGGGGGAGTACGAGCAGTACTTC. It specifies CASSQGEYEQYF.

The chain combines TRBV6-1 with TRBJ2-3; 7 bases fit TRBD2. This CDR3 is 16 amino acids long. Germline CDR1 is MNHNS and CDR2 is SASEGT. V lost 1 base, J lost 6 bases, and 10 bases stayed unmatched. The CDR3 DNA is TGTGCCAGCAGTGAAGGGGTTAGCGGGCCCTCGGATACGCAGTATTTT. This sequence encodes CASSEGVSGPSDTQYF.

This clone was seen only once. CDR3 DNA: TGTGCCAGTAGACCCACGACAGGGTCTAACACCGGGGAGCTGTTTTTT. Amino acids: CASRPTTGSNTGELFF. V is TRBV19 and J is TRBJ2-2; TRBD1 matches 7 bases. The V gene's germline CDR1 is LNHDA and CDR2 SQIVND (reference sequence). The trim removed 6 bases at V and 2 bases at J, leaving 9 bases unmatched. This CDR3 is built from 16 residues. The complete variable domain, with remaining parts taken from reference TRBV19 and TRBJ2-2, reads DGGITQSPKYLFRKEGQNVTLSCEQNLNHDAMYWYRQDPGQGLRLIYYSQIVNDFQKGDIAEGYSVSREKKESFPLTVTSAQKNPTAFYLCASRPTTGSNTGELFFGEGSRLTVL.

J is TRBJ2-7 and V is TRBV6-5; D is possibly TRBD2 (5 bases). Germline CDR1 MNHEY, CDR2 SVGAGI. V lost 9 bases to trimming and J lost 0 bases, with 12 bases between them. This CDR3 region has 13 residues. The CDR3 nucleotides are TGTGCCAGTCGGGGTACGGGCTCCTACGAGCAGTACTTC. Its translation is CASRGTGSYEQYF.

V usage is TRBV2 and J usage is TRBJ1-4, with TRBD1 matching 7 bases. Looked up from germline, CDR1 is SNHLY and CDR2 is FYNNEI. CDR3 size: 16 residues. The CDR3 loop reads CGSLSRGKATNEKLFF. The CDR3 coding sequence is TGTGGCTCCCTCAGCAGGGGGAAAGCAACTAATGAAAAACTGTTTTTT.

This sequence joins TRBV11-2 and TRBJ2-5; 8 bases align to TRBD1. This CDR3 is built from 15 residues. Trimming took 4 bases from V and 2 from J; bases not matched to a gene: 6. Germline loops: CDR1 SGHAT, CDR2 FQNNGV. CDR3 residues: CASSSWTGTQETQYF. The CDR3 coding sequence is TGTGCCAGCAGCTCCTGGACAGGGACACAAGAGACCCAGTACTTC.

The V call is TRBV6-5, the J call TRBJ2-1; possibly TRBD2 for D (7 bases). CDR3 length: 16 amino acids. Trimming took off 0 bases at V and 4 bases at J, with 13 bases between the two ends. Germline CDR1 and CDR2: MNHEY and SVGAGI. The CDR3 region has the DNA TGTGCCAGCAGTTACTCTGGGGGGGGGCCGTACAATGAGCAGTTCTTC. This codes for CASSYSGGGPYNEQFF.

On this clone itself: A read error may produce the germline difference seen at one junction end. The chain employs TRBV6-1 and TRBJ2-7; maybe TRBD1 (6 bases). This CDR3 has 14 amino acids. CDR1 and CDR2 (germline): MNHNS, SASEGT. Here the CDR3 reads CAISEQGYAYEQYF. CDR3 coding DNA: TGTGCCATCAGTGAACAGGGTTACGCCTACGAGCAGTACTTC.

This chain links TRBV7-9 with TRBJ2-5; 13 bases are a match to TRBD2. Germline V lookup: CDR1 SEHNR, CDR2 FQNEAQ (reference sequence). Trimming removed 5 bases from V and 5 bases from J; junction bases left unmatched: 5. The CDR3 is 15 amino acids. The CDR3 is CASSKGLAGVETQYF. CDR3 bases: TGTGCCAGCAGCAAAGGACTAGCGGGAGTGGAGACCCAGTACTTC.

The chain carries TRBV30 and TRBJ1-4; D gene unclear. Per germline, CDR1 GTSNPN and CDR2 SVGIG (reference sequence). V was pared by 4 bases and J by 2 bases, with 8 bases between. This CDR3 has 13 residues. Written as DNA, the CDR3 is TGTGCCTGGATCGGTGCGACTAATGAAAAACTGTTTTTT. Encoded protein: CAWIGATNEKLFF.

In this sample, this clone turned up once. The gene calls are TRBV7-2 and TRBJ2-7; tentatively, D is TRBD2 (5 bases). There are 15 residues in the CDR3. The ends were cut back, 0 bases at V and 1 base at J, with 10 bases in the middle. CDR1 is SGHTA and CDR2 is FQGNSA in the germline V gene. CDR3 protein: CASSLATGVSYEQYF. The CDR3 region has the DNA TGTGCCAGCAGCTTAGCGACCGGGGTTTCCTACGAGCAGTACTTC.

In DNA, the CDR3 is TGTGCCAGCAGCGGCGGACTAGCGGTCGGTTACAATGAGCAGTTCTTC. It translates to CASSGGLAVGYNEQFF. The J gene is TRBJ2-1, the V gene TRBV7-9; 10 bases line up with TRBD2. CDR1 SEHNR and CDR2 FQNEAQ come from the germline V gene (reference sequence). V lost 5 bases and J lost 4; bases outside the gene matches: 8. The CDR3 length is 16 residues. The full variable domain, with the rest looked up from reference TRBV7-9 and TRBJ2-1, is DTGVSQNPRHKITKRGQNVTFRCDPISEHNRLYWYRQTLGQGPEFLTYFQNEAQLEKSRLLSDRFSAERPKGSFSTLEIQRTEQGDSAMYLCASSGGLAVGYNEQFFGPGTRLTVL.

J is TRBJ1-3 and V is TRBV25-1; D remains unclear. V was trimmed by 0 bases and J by 0 bases, leaving 6 bases between them. Germline V gene sequence: CDR1 MGHDK, CDR2 SYGVNS. The CDR3 runs 15 residues. The CDR3 here is CASSEYTSSGNTIYF. CDR3 nucleotides: TGTGCCAGCAGTGAATACACCAGCTCTGGAAACACCATATATTTT.

V gene TRBV29-1 combines with J gene TRBJ1-1, with TRBD1 matching over 9 bases. The germline V gene encodes CDR1 SQVTM and CDR2 ANQGSEA. The CDR3 covers 15 residues. Losses at the gene ends were 8 bases for V and 2 bases for J; bases not matched to a gene: 12. The CDR3 protein is CSTTTGGPSNTEAFF. The CDR3 DNA follows: TGCAGCACAACGACAGGGGGACCGAGTAACACTGAAGCTTTCTTT.

This clone occurred once. The chain combines TRBV6-1 with TRBJ1-2, with 7 bases fitting TRBD1. J was trimmed by 7 bases and V by 4 bases; bases with no gene match: 9. This CDR3 is 14 amino acids long. Germline V CDR1 and CDR2: MNHNS, SASEGT. The CDR3, as DNA: TGTGCCAGCAGTGCTACACAGGGGCTAAGTGGCTACACCTTC. As protein: CASSATQGLSGYTF.

The chain couples TRBV4-1 to TRBJ2-2, with a tentative D call TRBD2 (6 bases). Germline V gene lookup returns CDR1 MGHRA and CDR2 YSYEKL. Trimming left V 2 bases short and J 1 base short, with 11 bases between. The CDR3 loop spans 16 amino acids. The CDR3: CASSQLPSENTGELFF. CDR3 bases: TGCGCCAGCAGCCAACTCCCTAGCGAGAACACCGGGGAGCTGTTTTTT.

CDR3 residues: CASSPGVAGAFDNEQFF. DNA of the CDR3: TGCGCCAGCAGCCCCGGTGTAGCGGGGGCCTTTGACAATGAGCAGTTCTTC. This chain connects TRBV5-1 to TRBJ2-1; 9 bases align to TRBD2. Germline-derived CDR1 and CDR2 are SGHRS and YFSETQ. Unmatched junction bases numbered 13, after V lost 4 bases and J lost 5 bases. This CDR3 has 17 amino acids.

The V and J genes are TRBV9 and TRBJ2-3; 9 bases are shared with TRBD2. In germline, CDR1 is SGDLS, CDR2 YYNGEE. J lost 1 base, V lost 0 bases, and 0 bases had no gene match. This CDR3 contains 15 residues. The CDR3 region has the DNA TGTGCCAGCAGCGTAGGGACTAGCGGCACAGATACGCAGTATTTT. This sequence encodes CASSVGTSGTDTQYF. The whole variable domain, remainder taken from reference TRBV9 and TRBJ2-3, is DSGVTQTPKHLITATGQRVTLRCSPRSGDLSVYWYQQSLDQGLQFLIQYYNGEERAKGNILERFSAQQFPDLHSELNLSSLELGDSALYFCASSVGTSGTDTQYFGPGTRLTVL.